This T cell receptor beta chain stems from a study of a mutant IDH1 vaccine in newly diagnosed glioma. The wider study: Vaccination started 4-6 weeks after radiotherapy alone, or with temozolomide cycles. Patients arrived already treated with radiotherapy, temozolomide, or both, most having had both. Study-level results: Apparently, pseudoprogression bore no relation to changes among the top peripheral T cell clonotypes.

The germline CDR1 and CDR2 sequences are LNHNV and YYDKDF (reference sequence). Trimming pared 0 bases from V and 3 bases from J, leaving 9 bases between. This CDR3 is 14 amino acids long. As regards this clone: Its specificity is not known.

This sample's time point: week 11, during vaccination. The vaccine gave 300 ug of a 20-mer mutant IDH1 peptide subcutaneously per dose. Donor tumors were new WHO grade 3 or 4 IDH1-mutant, ATRX-lost astrocytomas. Sequencing used immunoSEQ multiplex PCR; TCRdb keeps in-frame clones, though not all of them. The sample includes tens of thousands of clones, 60% to 75% of them seen just once. This specimen consisted of peripheral blood mononuclear cells (PBMCs), obtained from a glioma patient whose treatment included an IDH1 peptide vaccine. This receptor was obtained from a man younger than 30 with glioma. Some clones in this sample may be carry-over from other donors' samples. The genes are TRBV15 and TRBJ2-7; possibly TRBD1 for D (5 bases). For the CDR3, the DNA is TGTGCCACCAGCAGAGATCAGGGAAACTACGAGCAGTACTTC. Encoded protein: CATSRDQGNYEQYF.